This T cell receptor (beta chain) was recovered during a study of blood T cell repertoires in COVID-19. V lost 5 bases and J lost 0; bases outside the gene matches: 7. Germline loops: CDR1 KGHSH, CDR2 LQKENI. The CDR3 totals 17 residues. Under the authors' procedure: Reference gene primer amplification gave estimated nucleated cell counts. Method: immunoSEQ multiplex PCR; TCRdb's copy keeps in-frame clones and lacks some. The D gene and trimming were derived from the DNA, and the V and J assignments and clone size from that table. The sample has over 250,000 clones, around 87% seen once. Cohort allocation depended upon clinical history that participants reported.

This rearrangement joins TRBV18 to TRBJ2-1; 10 bases fit TRBD1. This clonotype originated in a woman aged 30 to 39 who had recovered from COVID-19. Input material: PBMCs or T cells enriched from blood (not recorded which). CDR3 bases: TGTGCCAGCTCAAACAGACAGGGGGCCGGCTCCTACAATGAGCAGTTCTTC. It translates to CASSNRQGAGSYNEQFF.